This TCR beta chain was documented in a study of shared T cell receptors in the human thymus. Sequencing was performed with immunoSEQ multiplex PCR; in TCRdb, only in-frame clones are kept and a portion is missing. The data show hundreds of thousands of clones, 88% seen once. The CDR3 is 11 residues long. The V end was cut by 1 base, the J end by 7 bases, with 7 bases between. The germline V gene has CDR1 DFQATT and CDR2 SNEGSKA (reference sequence). This clone has just a few counts. The sample also formed part of further work on human thymus T cells. That work contributes: All donors were healthy Finnish infants who were undergoing corrective surgery to treat congenital heart defects. The thymus tissue came from resections taken during corrective heart surgery. Related research found strongly overlapping thymic repertoires in unrelated individuals.

The receptor comes from a boy younger than two with a congenital heart defect. V is TRBV20-1 and J is TRBJ1-1; D call uncertain. Sequencing was carried out using thymocytes. Here the CDR3 DNA reads TGCAGTGCTAGAGCCCCCAGTGAAGCTTTCTTT. It translates to CSARAPSEAFF.